The 14 T cell receptor beta chains reported below all come from one sample, sequenced in a study of PD-L1 blockade in urothelial cancer. Time point denoted: pretreatment peripheral blood. Here immunoSEQ multiplex PCR was the method, and the copy in TCRdb shows in-frame clones only, minus some. The sample has about 72,000 clones; 86% are singletons. The material sequenced was PBMCs, taken around atezolizumab (anti-PD-L1) treatment. Every receptor here comes from a man aged 55 to 70 with urothelial cancer.

The rearrangement uses TRBV5-4 and TRBJ2-1, with 12 bases that match TRBD2. CDR3 length equals 16 residues. The germline V gene encodes CDR1 SGHNT and CDR2 YYREEE (reference sequence). V was pared by 4 bases and J by 9 bases, with 11 bases of the junction left unmatched. CDR3 sequence: CASSGKPSGGAGEQFF. CDR3 bases: TGTGCCAGCAGCGGAAAACCTAGCGGGGGGGCGGGTGAGCAGTTCTTC.

CDR3 region: CARSKTPETQYF. CDR3 nucleotide sequence: TGTGCCAGAAGCAAGACTCCAGAGACCCAGTACTTC. The chain joins TRBV5-3 to TRBJ2-5; D unresolved. TRBV5-3 is reported as an ORF; its role is uncertain. Deletions cut 4 bases from V and 4 bases from J, with 8 bases between. The CDR3 totals 12 residues.

The rearrangement links TRBV7-9 to TRBJ1-6; D is possibly TRBD1 (5 bases). CDR3 length: 13 residues. Germline-derived CDR1 and CDR2 are SEHNR and FQNEAQ (reference sequence). Trimming took off 6 bases at V and 11 bases at J, with 14 bases between the two ends. The CDR3 here is CASSQGLYAPLHF. The CDR3 DNA reads TGTGCCAGCAGTCAGGGACTTTATGCACCCCTCCACTTT.

In this sample, this clone turned up once. This rearrangement joins TRBV5-1 to TRBJ1-6; 8 nucleotides align to TRBD1. This CDR3 spans 18 amino acids. Germline assignment: CDR1 SGHRS and CDR2 YFSETQ. Trimming cost V 0 bases and J 9 bases; bases outside gene matches: 14. The CDR3 DNA follows: TGCGCCAGCAGCTTGGCGGCAGGGGGCAGTAACATACGTTCACCCCTCCACTTT. Translated: CASSLAAGGSNIRSPLHF. Using reference TRBV5-1 and TRBJ1-6 for the parts outside the CDR3, the full variable domain is KAGVTQTPRYLIKTRGQQVTLSCSPISGHRSVSWYQQTPGQGLQFLFEYFSETQRNKGNFPGRFSGRQFSNSRSEMNVSTLELGDSALYLCASSLAAGGSNIRSPLHFGNGTRLTVT.

CDR3: CASSLNAQGSREKLFF. In DNA form, the CDR3 reads TGCGCCAGCAGCCTGAATGCACAGGGGTCAAGGGAAAAACTGTTTTTT. The rearrangement links TRBV5-1 to TRBJ1-4; 7 nucleotides agree with TRBD1. After removal of 4 bases from V and 8 bases from J, the junction contained 14 bases not matched to a gene. CDR1 is SGHRS and CDR2 is YFSETQ in the germline V gene. The CDR3 contains 16 residues.

This clone turned up a few times. The V call is TRBV18, the J call TRBJ1-2; the match to TRBD1 covers 7 bases. Germline CDR1 reads KGHSH; CDR2 reads LQKENI. The CDR3 length is 14 residues. V gave up 4 bases and J gave up 8 bases; unmatched junction bases: 10. In DNA, the CDR3 is TGTGCCAGCTCACGAGGGGGCGTCATAGAGGGCTACACCTTC. This sequence encodes CASSRGGVIEGYTF.

The chain is built from TRBV10-1 and TRBJ2-3; TRBD1 might be the D (6 bases). This CDR3 has 13 amino acids. Trimming pared 8 bases from V and 2 bases from J, leaving 11 bases between. Germline V gene lookup returns CDR1 WNHNN and CDR2 SYGVQD (reference sequence). In nucleotides, the CDR3 is TGCGCCAGCTCCCGGGACAACACAGATACGCAGTATTTT. This codes for CASSRDNTDTQYF.

This chain uses TRBV11-2 with TRBJ2-3; 9 bases are shared with TRBD2. With V trimmed by 5 bases and J by 4 bases, 7 bases remained unmatched. Germline V gives CDR1 SGHAT, CDR2 FQNNGV. The CDR3 is made up of 15 amino acids. This chain's CDR3 is CASSLRGLASDTQYF. As DNA, the CDR3 is TGTGCCAGCAGCCTTAGGGGACTAGCCTCAGATACGCAGTATTTT.

For this clone: Other DNA sequences of this sample code for an identical CDR3. This sequence joins TRBV30 and TRBJ2-1; TRBD1 might be the D (6 bases). Between the trimmed V and J ends, which lost 0 bases and 7 bases, there was a span of 10 bases. The length of the CDR3 is 13 residues. From germline, CDR1 is GTSNPN and CDR2 SVGIG (reference sequence). CDR3 nucleotide sequence: TGTGCCTGGAGTGTAGATAGGGGGAATGAGCAGTTCTTC. Its protein product is CAWSVDRGNEQFF.

In DNA, the CDR3 is TGTGCCAGCAGTTACGAACAGGGGCTTCGGCCCCAGCATTTT. Protein sequence: CASSYEQGLRPQHF. The chain uses TRBV6-5 and TRBJ1-5; 7 nucleotides align to TRBD1. V was pared by 2 bases and J by 9 bases, with 7 bases of the junction left unmatched. The CDR3 totals 14 residues. Germline V gene lookup returns CDR1 MNHEY and CDR2 SVGAGI.

The CDR3 DNA reads TGTGCCAGCAGCTTAATAAGATCGACAGGCTATGACCAGTACTTC. Translating gives CASSLIRSTGYDQYF. V is TRBV7-9 and J is TRBJ2-5; D is possibly TRBD1 (6 bases). Germline CDR1 is SEHNR and CDR2 is FQNEAQ (reference sequence). The V end lost 2 bases, the J end lost 10 bases, and 20 bases lay between the germline ends. The CDR3 length is 15 residues.

This clone was detected only once. The V call is TRBV6-4, the J call TRBJ2-1; the match to TRBD1 covers 9 bases. The germline V gene encodes CDR1 MRHNA and CDR2 SNTAGT. This CDR3 has 15 residues. V gave up 8 bases and J gave up 4 bases; unmatched junction bases: 9. DNA of the CDR3: TGTGCCAGCGGACCCGGGACAGGGAATTACAATGAGCAGTTCTTC. Encoded protein: CASGPGTGNYNEQFF.

The rearrangement uses TRBV27 and TRBJ1-2, with 8 nucleotides matching TRBD1. This CDR3 region has 14 residues. The germline V gene has CDR1 MNHEY and CDR2 SMNVEV (reference sequence). J lost 4 bases, V lost 6 bases, and 7 bases had no gene match. The CDR3 coding sequence is TGTGCCAGCAGAGGGACAGGCTCCTTCTATGGCTACACCTTC. This codes for CASRGTGSFYGYTF.

V gene TRBV30 combines with J gene TRBJ1-2; TRBD1 matches at 11 bases. The CDR3 runs 15 residues. With 0 bases clipped from V and 7 bases from J, the junction kept 7 bases outside the gene matches. The germline CDR1 and CDR2 sequences are GTSNPN and SVGIG (reference sequence). The CDR3 DNA sequence: TGTGCCTGGAGTGTAGGAGGACAGGGGGCAGGTGGCTACACCTTC. It specifies CAWSVGGQGAGGYTF.